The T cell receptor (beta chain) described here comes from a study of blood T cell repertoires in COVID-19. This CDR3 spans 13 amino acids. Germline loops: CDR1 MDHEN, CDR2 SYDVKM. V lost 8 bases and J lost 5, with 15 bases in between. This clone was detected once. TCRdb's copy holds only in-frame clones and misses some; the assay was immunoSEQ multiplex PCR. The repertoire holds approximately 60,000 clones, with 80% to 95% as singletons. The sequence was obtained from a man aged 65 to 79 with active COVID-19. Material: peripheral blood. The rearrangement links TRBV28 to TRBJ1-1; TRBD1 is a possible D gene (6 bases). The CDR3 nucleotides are TGTGCCAGCGGAGGCACAGGGAATACTGAAGCTTTCTTT. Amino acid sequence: CASGGTGNTEAFF.